Listed below are T cell receptor beta chains from one sample, sequenced in a study of blood T cells in healthy people across ages. TCRdb re-called the 5' RACE reads with MiXCR, one entry per CDR3 protein. The table has 850,000 to 1,300,000 distinct CDR3 sequences, more than 35% seen once; the top ten hold 18%. The specimen sequenced was blood. Receptors were obtained from a woman aged 60-75 years in good health. Both conserved end residues are part of each CDR3. The D gene is left open where the match is weak. Size values are once, few and many counts, or a class for expanded clones, and some rows have none.

j_gene: TRBJ2-1
d_gene: -
abundance: few
v_gene: TRBV11-2
CDR3nt: TGTGCCAGCAGCTGGGCTACGGACAATGAGCAGTTCTTC
CDR3aa: CASSWATDNEQFF

j_gene: TRBJ2-7
d_gene: TRBD2
abundance: few
v_gene: TRBV20-1
CDR3nt: TGCAGTGCTAGGGCTAGCGGGAGAGACCTCTACGAGCAGTACTTC
CDR3aa: CSARASGRDLYEQYF

j_gene: TRBJ2-1
d_gene: TRBD2
abundance: -
v_gene: TRBV5-1
CDR3nt: TGCGCCAGCAGCGCGGGACTAGCGGGAAATGAGCAGTTCTTC
CDR3aa: CASSAGLAGNEQFF

j_gene: TRBJ2-5
d_gene: -
abundance: many
v_gene: TRBV12-3/TRBV12-4
CDR3nt: TGTGCCAGCTCACTGGGACTTGGAGAGACCCAGTACTTC
CDR3aa: CASSLGLGETQYF

j_gene: TRBJ2-7
d_gene: TRBD1
abundance: few
v_gene: TRBV10-3
CDR3nt: TGTGCCATCAGTGAGGGGACAGGAATAATCTACGAGCAGTACTTC
CDR3aa: CAISEGTGIIYEQYF

j_gene: TRBJ2-5
d_gene: TRBD1
abundance: -
v_gene: TRBV24-1
CDR3nt: TGTGCCACCAGTGCCCCGGACAGGCAGACCCAGTACTTC
CDR3aa: CATSAPDRQTQYF

j_gene: TRBJ2-7
d_gene: TRBD1
abundance: -
v_gene: TRBV20-1
CDR3nt: TGCAGTGCTAGCCTCTTAGGGGGCTTATCCTACGAGCAGTACTTC
CDR3aa: CSASLLGGLSYEQYF

j_gene: TRBJ2-7
d_gene: TRBD2
abundance: -
v_gene: TRBV11-2
CDR3nt: TGTGCCAGCAGCTCCCAGAGCGGGAGCTTTTTCTACGAGCAGTACTTC
CDR3aa: CASSSQSGSFFYEQYF

j_gene: TRBJ2-3
d_gene: TRBD2
abundance: -
v_gene: TRBV29-1
CDR3nt: TGCAGCGTTGAAGGCGGGAGGGCTGCAGATACGCAGTATTTT
CDR3aa: CSVEGGRAADTQYF

j_gene: TRBJ2-3
d_gene: -
abundance: -
v_gene: TRBV10-1
CDR3nt: TGCGCCAGCAGTGAGTCTTTGGGCAGATACGCGTATTTT
CDR3aa: CASSESLGRYAYF

j_gene: TRBJ2-3
d_gene: TRBD2
abundance: -
v_gene: TRBV20-1
CDR3nt: TGCAGTGCTAGCTACCACGGGACTAGCGGGAGAGGAGATACGCAGTATTTT
CDR3aa: CSASYHGTSGRGDTQYF

j_gene: TRBJ2-7
d_gene: TRBD1
abundance: -
v_gene: TRBV7-9
CDR3nt: TGTGCCAGCACCTCACAGGGGACCTACGAGCAGTACTTC
CDR3aa: CASTSQGTYEQYF

j_gene: TRBJ2-7
d_gene: TRBD1
abundance: -
v_gene: TRBV27
CDR3nt: TGTAACAGCAGTTGGGACAGGGGAAACGAGCAGTACTTC
CDR3aa: CNSSWDRGNEQYF

j_gene: TRBJ2-3
d_gene: -
abundance: -
v_gene: TRBV12-3/TRBV12-4
CDR3nt: TGTGCCAGCAGACAGCCGAGACTTAGCACAGATACGCAGTATTTT
CDR3aa: CASRQPRLSTDTQYF

j_gene: TRBJ2-1
d_gene: TRBD1
abundance: few
v_gene: TRBV20-1
CDR3nt: TGCAGTGCTTTGAACACAGGGGTCAATGAGCAGTTCTTC
CDR3aa: CSALNTGVNEQFF

j_gene: TRBJ2-7
d_gene: TRBD2
abundance: few
v_gene: TRBV18
CDR3nt: TGTGCCAGCTCACCAAAGGGCCTAGCGGGGACCACCTACGAGCAGTACTTC
CDR3aa: CASSPKGLAGTTYEQYF

j_gene: TRBJ2-7
d_gene: TRBD1
abundance: few
v_gene: TRBV9
CDR3nt: TGTGCCAGCAGCACCGAGACAGGGTCCCTGGGGGAGCAGTACTTC
CDR3aa: CASSTETGSLGEQYF

j_gene: TRBJ2-5
d_gene: TRBD1
abundance: few
v_gene: TRBV4-1
CDR3nt: TGCGCCAGCAGCCAAGACTTTGGAGACAGGGGATTTTTCCAAGAGACCCAGTACTTC
CDR3aa: CASSQDFGDRGFFQETQYF

j_gene: TRBJ2-7
d_gene: TRBD2
abundance: -
v_gene: TRBV6-1
CDR3nt: TGTGCCAGCAGTGGACAGCGGGGAAGCTCCTACGAGCAGTACTTC
CDR3aa: CASSGQRGSSYEQYF

j_gene: TRBJ1-1
d_gene: TRBD1
abundance: -
v_gene: TRBV7-2
CDR3nt: TGTGCCAGCAGCTTGTGGGACAGGGGTCTTCCCAGTGAAGCTTTCTTT
CDR3aa: CASSLWDRGLPSEAFF

j_gene: TRBJ1-1
d_gene: -
abundance: -
v_gene: TRBV6-5
CDR3nt: TGTGCCAGCAGTTACTCGGCCAGGGTGACCACTGAAGCTTTCTTT
CDR3aa: CASSYSARVTTEAFF

j_gene: TRBJ2-7
d_gene: -
abundance: many
v_gene: TRBV13
CDR3nt: TGTGCCAGCAGCTGGATACAGGGCCTAGGGGTAGAGCAGTACTTC
CDR3aa: CASSWIQGLGVEQYF

j_gene: TRBJ2-4
d_gene: -
abundance: -
v_gene: TRBV12-3/TRBV12-4
CDR3nt: TGTGCCAGCAGTTTCTGGCGAAACATTCAGTACTTC
CDR3aa: CASSFWRNIQYF

j_gene: TRBJ2-7
d_gene: TRBD2
abundance: few
v_gene: TRBV11-1
CDR3nt: TGTGCCAGCAGCTTCAACGGGAGGGCCAACGAGGAGCAGTACTTC
CDR3aa: CASSFNGRANEEQYF

j_gene: TRBJ1-2
d_gene: -
abundance: -
v_gene: TRBV20-1
CDR3nt: TGCAGTGCCAGTGCCGGGAGTGGCTACACCTTC
CDR3aa: CSASAGSGYTF

j_gene: TRBJ2-7
d_gene: TRBD2
abundance: -
v_gene: TRBV11-2
CDR3nt: TGTGCCAGCAGCTTAGCGGGAGGACCTTGGGAGCAGTACTTC
CDR3aa: CASSLAGGPWEQYF

j_gene: TRBJ2-7
d_gene: -
abundance: -
v_gene: TRBV28
CDR3nt: TGTGCCAGCGGGTGGAGAGAGCAGTACTTC
CDR3aa: CASGWREQYF

j_gene: TRBJ2-7
d_gene: TRBD1
abundance: few
v_gene: TRBV3-1
CDR3nt: TGTGCCAGCAGCCAAGATTTCGGGACAGGGTCCTACGAGCAGTACTTC
CDR3aa: CASSQDFGTGSYEQYF

j_gene: TRBJ2-5
d_gene: -
abundance: few
v_gene: TRBV6-2/TRBV6-3
CDR3nt: TGTGCCAGCAGTTACTCCGGACAACTCGTGGGGACCCAGTACTTC
CDR3aa: CASSYSGQLVGTQYF